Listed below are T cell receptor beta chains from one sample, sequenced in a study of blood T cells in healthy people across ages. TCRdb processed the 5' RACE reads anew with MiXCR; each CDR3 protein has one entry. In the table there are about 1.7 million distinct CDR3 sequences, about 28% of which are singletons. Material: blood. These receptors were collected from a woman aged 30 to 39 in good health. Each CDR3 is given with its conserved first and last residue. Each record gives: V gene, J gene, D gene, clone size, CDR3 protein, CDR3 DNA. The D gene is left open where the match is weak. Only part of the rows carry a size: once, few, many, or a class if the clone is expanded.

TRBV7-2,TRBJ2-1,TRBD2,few,CASSSSSGSLYNEQFF,TGTGCCAGCAGCTCCTCTAGCGGGAGTCTCTACAATGAGCAGTTCTTC
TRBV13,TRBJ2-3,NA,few,CASSPLRNTQYF,TGTGCCAGCAGCCCCCTGCGGAATACGCAGTATTTT
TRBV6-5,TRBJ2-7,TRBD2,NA,CASSYSSLAGEVQYF,TGTGCCAGCAGTTACTCGAGCCTAGCGGGAGAGGTGCAGTACTTC
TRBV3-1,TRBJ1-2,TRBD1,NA,CASSQDPGQVDSNYGYTF,TGTGCCAGCAGCCAAGACCCAGGACAGGTTGATTCTAACTATGGCTACACCTTC
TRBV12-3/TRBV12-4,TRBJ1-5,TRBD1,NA,CASRETGDGQPQHF,TGTGCCAGCAGAGAGACAGGGGATGGTCAGCCCCAGCATTTT
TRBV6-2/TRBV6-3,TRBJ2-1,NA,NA,CASSYSREGLTYNEQFF,TGTGCCAGCAGTTACTCACGGGAAGGCTTGACCTACAATGAGCAGTTCTTC
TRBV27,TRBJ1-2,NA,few,CASSLSPGINYGYTF,TGTGCCAGCAGTTTATCCCCAGGGATTAACTATGGCTACACCTTC
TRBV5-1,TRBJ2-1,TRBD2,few,CASSLEGWGGEQFF,TGCGCCAGCAGCTTGGAAGGTTGGGGGGGGGAGCAGTTCTTC
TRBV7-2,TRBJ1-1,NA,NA,CASSLAQWAPEAFF,TGTGCCAGCAGCTTAGCGCAATGGGCCCCTGAAGCTTTCTTT
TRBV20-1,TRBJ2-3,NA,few,CSARDLVTSTDTQYF,TGCAGTGCTAGAGATCTTGTCACTAGCACAGATACGCAGTATTTT
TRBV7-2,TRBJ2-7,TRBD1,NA,CASSPWDYLGTGFSYEQYF,TGTGCCAGCAGCCCCTGGGACTACTTGGGGACAGGGTTTTCCTACGAGCAGTACTTC
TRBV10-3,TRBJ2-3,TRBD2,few,CAISEGAGVSDTQYF,TGTGCCATCAGTGAGGGGGCGGGAGTGTCAGATACGCAGTATTTT
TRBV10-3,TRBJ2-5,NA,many,CATGTGQETQYF,TGTGCCACCGGAACAGGGCAAGAGACCCAGTACTTC
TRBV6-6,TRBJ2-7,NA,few,CASSNPLGSSYEQYF,TGTGCCAGCAGTAACCCCCTAGGAAGCTCCTACGAGCAGTACTTC
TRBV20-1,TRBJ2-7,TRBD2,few,CSAWTRTGIHEQYF,TGCAGTGCATGGACTAGGACCGGAATCCACGAGCAGTACTTC
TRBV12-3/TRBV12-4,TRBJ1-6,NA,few,CASSPPDSPLHF,TGTGCCAGCAGTCCCCCGGACTCACCCCTCCACTTT
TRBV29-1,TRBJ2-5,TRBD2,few,CSVEGTSGRVTETQYF,TGCAGCGTTGAGGGGACTAGCGGGAGAGTAACAGAGACCCAGTACTTC
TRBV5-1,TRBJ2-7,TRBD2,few,CASSRTQGLAGSLPYEQYF,TGCGCCAGCAGCCGCACTCAAGGACTAGCGGGATCCCTTCCCTACGAGCAGTACTTC
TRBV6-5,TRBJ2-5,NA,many,CASSGRVETQYF,TGTGCCAGCAGTGGAAGAGTGGAGACCCAGTACTTC
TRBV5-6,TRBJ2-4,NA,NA,CASSLTVGAGIQYF,TGTGCCAGCAGCTTGACAGTGGGGGCTGGCATTCAGTACTTC
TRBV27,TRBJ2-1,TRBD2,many,CASRLLAGAYNEQFF,TGTGCCAGCAGACTACTAGCGGGGGCGTACAATGAGCAGTTCTTC
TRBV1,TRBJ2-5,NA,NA,CTSAAEEQYF,TGCACCAGCGCCGCGGAGGAGCAGTACTTC
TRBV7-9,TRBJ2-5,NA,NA,CAGSLGFSGMYQETQYF,TGTGCCGGCAGCTTAGGTTTTAGCGGAATGTACCAAGAGACCCAGTACTTC
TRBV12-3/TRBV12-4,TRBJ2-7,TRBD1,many,CASSPRGRAYEQYF,TGTGCCAGCAGTCCCAGGGGGCGCGCATACGAGCAGTACTTC
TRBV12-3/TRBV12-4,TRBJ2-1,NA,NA,CASSLGELDGEQFF,TGTGCCAGCAGTTTAGGGGAACTGGATGGTGAGCAGTTCTTC
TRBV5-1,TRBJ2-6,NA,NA,CTSSTTGAGANVLTF,TGCACCAGCAGCACCACGGGGGCAGGGGCCAACGTCCTGACTTTC
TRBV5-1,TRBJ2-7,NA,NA,CASNLGHYEQYF,TGCGCCAGCAACTTGGGGCACTACGAGCAGTACTTC
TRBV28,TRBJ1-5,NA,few,CASSEPGKPQHF,TGTGCCAGCAGTGAGCCCGGGAAGCCCCAGCATTTT
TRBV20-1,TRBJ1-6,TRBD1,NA,CSARTGDSSYNSPLHF,TGCAGTGCTAGAACAGGGGACAGCTCCTATAATTCACCCCTCCACTTT
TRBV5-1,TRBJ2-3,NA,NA,CASSLSGQGTSDTQYF,TGCGCCAGCAGCTTGAGTGGGCAGGGGACCTCAGATACGCAGTATTTT
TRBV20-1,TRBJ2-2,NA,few,CSAGIPNTGELFF,TGCAGTGCGGGTATCCCGAACACCGGGGAGCTGTTTTTT
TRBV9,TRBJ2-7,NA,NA,CASSVALASYGQYF,TGTGCCAGCAGCGTAGCTCTCGCGTCATACGGGCAGTACTTC
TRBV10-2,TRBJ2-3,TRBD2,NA,CASSSGTSGLGGDTQYF,TGCGCCAGCAGCTCCGGGACTAGCGGCCTAGGGGGGGATACGCAGTATTTT
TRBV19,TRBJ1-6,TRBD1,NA,CASSVTGTGTSPLHF,TGTGCCAGTAGTGTTACCGGGACAGGGACGTCACCCCTCCACTTT
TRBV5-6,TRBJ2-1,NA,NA,CASSTRDKYYNEQFF,TGTGCCAGCAGCACCCGGGACAAGTACTACAATGAGCAGTTCTTC
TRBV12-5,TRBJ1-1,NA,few,CASGKEETEAFF,TGTGCTAGTGGTAAAGAAGAAACTGAAGCTTTCTTT
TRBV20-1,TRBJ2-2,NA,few,CSAIVQNTGELFF,TGCAGTGCTATTGTTCAGAACACCGGGGAGCTGTTTTTT
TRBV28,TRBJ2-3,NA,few,CASSRLGGADTQYF,TGTGCCAGCAGCCGATTAGGGGGGGCAGATACGCAGTATTTT
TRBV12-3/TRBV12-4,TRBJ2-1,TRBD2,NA,CASTPRRASGRDNEQFF,TGTGCCAGCACCCCACGCCGGGCTAGCGGGAGAGACAATGAGCAGTTCTTC
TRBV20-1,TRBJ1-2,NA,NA,CSAEWGADDGYTF,TGCAGTGCGGAGTGGGGGGCTGATGATGGCTACACCTTC
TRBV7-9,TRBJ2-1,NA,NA,CASSQGDRSLNEQFF,TGTGCCAGCAGCCAAGGGGACCGCTCCCTCAATGAGCAGTTCTTC
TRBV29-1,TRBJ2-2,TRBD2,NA,CSVEEGGQATGELFF,TGCAGCGTTGAAGAGGGAGGGCAGGCCACCGGGGAGCTGTTTTTT
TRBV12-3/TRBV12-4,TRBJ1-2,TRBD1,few,CASSLRVGRGQHYGYTF,TGTGCCAGCAGTTTACGGGTCGGTCGGGGACAGCATTATGGCTACACCTTC
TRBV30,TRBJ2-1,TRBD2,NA,CAWQRLASNEQFF,TGTGCCTGGCAACGACTAGCATCCAATGAGCAGTTCTTC
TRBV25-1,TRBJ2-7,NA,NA,CASSGLDRSASYEQYF,TGTGCCAGCAGTGGCCTTGACAGGTCAGCCTCCTACGAGCAGTACTTC
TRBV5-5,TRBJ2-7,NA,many,CASSLEVYALYEQYF,TGTGCCAGCAGCTTGGAGGTCTACGCCTTATACGAGCAGTACTTC
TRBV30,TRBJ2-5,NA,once,CAWISDGETQYF,TGTGCCTGGATTTCAGATGGTGAGACCCAGTACTTC
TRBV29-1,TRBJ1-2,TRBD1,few,CSATGQGMDGYTF,TGCAGCGCTACGGGACAGGGGATGGATGGCTACACCTTC
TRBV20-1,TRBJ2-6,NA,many,CSASSGANVLTF,TGCAGCGCAAGCTCTGGGGCCAACGTCCTGACTTTC
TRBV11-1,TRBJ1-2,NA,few,CASRATGSPYGYTF,TGTGCCAGCAGAGCTACAGGGTCACCTTATGGCTACACCTTC
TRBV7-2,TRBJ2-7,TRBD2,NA,CASSYRLAGFGLDEQYF,TGTGCCAGCAGCTACCGACTAGCGGGGTTCGGTTTAGATGAGCAGTACTTC
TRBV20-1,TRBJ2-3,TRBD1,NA,CSAPGQGQADTQYF,TGCAGTGCTCCCGGACAGGGTCAGGCAGATACGCAGTATTTT
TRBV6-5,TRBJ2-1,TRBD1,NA,CASSRVTGVNNEQFF,TGTGCCAGCAGTAGGGTGACAGGGGTAAACAATGAGCAGTTCTTC
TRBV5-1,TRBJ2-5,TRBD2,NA,CASRLAGGEEQYF,TGCGCCAGCAGACTAGCGGGAGGAGAAGAGCAGTACTTC
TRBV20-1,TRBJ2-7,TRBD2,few,CSATASGATYEQYF,TGCAGTGCTACTGCTAGCGGGGCGACCTACGAGCAGTACTTC
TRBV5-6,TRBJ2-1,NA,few,CASSRDGWQGTYNEQFF,TGTGCCAGCAGCCGAGATGGCTGGCAGGGCACCTACAATGAGCAGTTCTTC